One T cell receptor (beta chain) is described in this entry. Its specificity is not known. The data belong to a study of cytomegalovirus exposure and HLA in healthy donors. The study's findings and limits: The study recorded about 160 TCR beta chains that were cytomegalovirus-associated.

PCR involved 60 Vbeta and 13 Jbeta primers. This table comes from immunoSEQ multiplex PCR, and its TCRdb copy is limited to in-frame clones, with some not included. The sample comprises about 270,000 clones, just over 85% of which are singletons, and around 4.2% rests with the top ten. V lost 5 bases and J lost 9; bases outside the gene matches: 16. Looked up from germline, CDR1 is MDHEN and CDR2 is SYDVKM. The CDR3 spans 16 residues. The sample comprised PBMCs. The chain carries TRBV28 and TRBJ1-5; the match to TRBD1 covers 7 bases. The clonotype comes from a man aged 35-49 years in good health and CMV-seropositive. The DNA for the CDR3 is TGTGCCAGCAGTGGGGACAGCGGCCCGACCCCCTCGCCCCAGCATTTT. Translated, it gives CASSGDSGPTPSPQHF.